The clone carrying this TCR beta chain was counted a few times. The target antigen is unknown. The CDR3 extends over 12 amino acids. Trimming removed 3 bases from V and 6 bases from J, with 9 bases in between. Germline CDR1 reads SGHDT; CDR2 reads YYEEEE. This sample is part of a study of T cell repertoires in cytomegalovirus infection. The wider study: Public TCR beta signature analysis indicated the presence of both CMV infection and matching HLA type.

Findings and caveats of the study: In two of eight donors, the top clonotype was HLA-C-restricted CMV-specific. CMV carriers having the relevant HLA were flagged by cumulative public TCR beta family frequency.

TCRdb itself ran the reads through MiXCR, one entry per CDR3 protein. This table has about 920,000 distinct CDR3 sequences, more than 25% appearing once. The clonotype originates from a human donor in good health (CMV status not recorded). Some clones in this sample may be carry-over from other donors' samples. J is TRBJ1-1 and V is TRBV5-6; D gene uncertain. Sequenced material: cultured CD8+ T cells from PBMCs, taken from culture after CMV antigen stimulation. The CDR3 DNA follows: TGTGCCAGCAGCTGGACTCGGTCTGAAGCTTTCTTT. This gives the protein CASSWTRSEAFF.